The 22 T cell receptor beta chains below all came from one sample that was sequenced in a study of PD-1 blockade in classical Hodgkin lymphoma (dated by TCRdb to about 2020). Taken with the paper, the label for time point translates to: cycle 1 day 1 (C1D1), immediately before nivolumab initiation. Relapse after autologous stem cell transplantation had occurred in all trial patients, and cohorts A, B and C were distinguished by prior brentuximab vedotin exposure. CD4+ T cells were purified from thawed PBMCs by magnetic negative selection with a Miltenyi CD4+ T cell isolation kit. The library was built by means of the immunoSEQ multiplex PCR assay. Held by TCRdb, this immuneACCESS table contains in-frame sequences only and omits some clones. Under half of the omission traces to an unresolved V gene where checked; the cause of the rest is unknown. A total of about 35,000 clones appear in this sample, 90% of them only once. The ten largest clones capture about 0.21% of the sample.

This sample comprised CD4+ T cells from blood, obtained at baseline. The receptors shown here come from a human donor with classical Hodgkin lymphoma.

This chain joins TRBV14 and TRBJ1-1; D may be TRBD1 (5 bases). The CDR3 is 13 amino acids. Germline CDR1 is SGHDN and CDR2 is FVKESK. V was trimmed by 1 base and J by 5 bases, leaving 8 bases between them. The CDR3 is CASSQGAGTEAFF. The CDR3, as DNA: TGTGCCAGCAGCCAAGGGGCAGGGACTGAAGCTTTCTTT.

The chain is built from TRBV19 and TRBJ1-5, with D possibly TRBD1 on 6 matching bases. V lost 5 bases to trimming and J lost 2 bases, with 10 bases between them. The CDR3 contains 14 residues. In germline, CDR1 is LNHDA, CDR2 SQIVND (reference sequence). The CDR3 spells CASSAAGGNQPQHF. The CDR3 bases are TGTGCCAGTAGTGCTGCAGGGGGCAATCAGCCCCAGCATTTT.

The chain has TRBV11-3 and TRBJ2-1; D ambiguous. Germline V CDR1 and CDR2: SGHNT, YENEEA. Deletions cut 8 bases from V and 15 bases from J, with 8 bases between. This CDR3 has 8 residues. CDR3 DNA: TGTGCCAGCGAAGTTCGGTTCTTC. Translating it yields CASEVRFF.

This sequence joins TRBV30 and TRBJ2-7, with D hard to call. This CDR3 region has 13 residues. Between the trimmed V and J ends, which lost 6 bases and 0 bases, there was a span of 12 bases. Germline V lookup: CDR1 GTSNPN, CDR2 SVGIG (reference sequence). The CDR3 nucleotides are TGTGCCTGCCCTGCCGCGAGCTCCTACGAGCAGTACTTC. This gives the protein CACPAASSYEQYF.

The V call is TRBV2, the J call TRBJ1-5, with D perhaps TRBD1 (5 bases). The V end was cut by 2 bases, the J end by 7 bases, with 6 bases between. The CDR3 consists of 12 residues. The germline V gene has CDR1 SNHLY and CDR2 FYNNEI. For the CDR3, the DNA is TGTGCCAGCAGTGAATGGGGGCAGCCCCAGCATTTT. It is translated as CASSEWGQPQHF. The full variable domain, in which reference TRBV2 and TRBJ1-5 provide the parts outside the CDR3, is EPEVTQTPSHQVTQMGQEVILRCVPISNHLYFYWYRQILGQKVEFLVSFYNNEISEKSEIFDDQFSVERPDGSNFTLKIRSTKLEDSAMYFCASSEWGQPQHFGDGTRLSIL.

This chain links TRBV28 with TRBJ2-1; the match to TRBD2 covers 9 bases. The CDR3 loop spans 17 amino acids. Germline CDR1 is MDHEN and CDR2 is SYDVKM. V lost 5 bases and J lost 5; bases outside the gene matches: 13. DNA of the CDR3: TGTGCCAGCAGTACCCGACTAGCGGTTCGACCCCACAATGAGCAGTTCTTC. It translates to CASSTRLAVRPHNEQFF.

This chain connects TRBV6-5 to TRBJ2-7; 12 bases line up with TRBD1. Germline CDR1 and CDR2: MNHEY and SVGAGI. CDR3 length: 16 residues. V was clipped by 2 bases and J by 1 base; unmatched bases: 3. The chain's CDR3 is CASSYGTGGWSYEQYF. The CDR3 DNA is TGTGCCAGCAGTTACGGGACAGGGGGCTGGTCCTACGAGCAGTACTTC.

J is TRBJ1-3 and V is TRBV5-1; D uncertain. The CDR3 runs to 14 residues. The germline CDR1 and CDR2 sequences are SGHRS and YFSETQ. The V and J ends lost 4 bases and 0 bases respectively, with 8 bases between them. CDR3 amino acids: CASSGVPSGNTIYF. Written as DNA, the CDR3 is TGCGCCAGCAGCGGTGTTCCCTCTGGAAACACCATATATTTT.

This clone has only a few counts. The CDR3 bases are TGTGCCAGCAGCGTGTCGGGACACCAAACCTACGAGCAGTACTTC. It specifies CASSVSGHQTYEQYF. The genes are TRBV9 and TRBJ2-7, with D possibly matching TRBD1 (6 bases). The CDR3 contains 15 residues. Germline V gives CDR1 SGDLS, CDR2 YYNGEE. Trimming took off 2 bases at V and 2 bases at J, with 14 bases between the two ends.

The chain combines TRBV2 with TRBJ2-6; D is perhaps TRBD1 (5 bases). The germline gives CDR1 SNHLY, CDR2 FYNNEI. This CDR3 has 15 amino acids. V lost 1 base and J 4 bases, leaving 8 bases between the germline ends. This chain's CDR3 is CASSEEGRGANVLTF. The CDR3 region has the DNA TGTGCCAGCAGTGAAGAGGGGCGCGGGGCCAACGTCCTGACTTTC.

The V gene is TRBV30, the J gene TRBJ1-2; TRBD1 might be the D (5 bases). Germline V gives CDR1 GTSNPN, CDR2 SVGIG (reference sequence). V was trimmed by 0 bases and J by 6 bases, leaving 17 bases between them. This CDR3 contains 15 residues. CDR3 residues: CAWSVLFGPGDGYTF. CDR3 nucleotide sequence: TGTGCCTGGAGTGTACTATTTGGACCGGGGGATGGCTACACCTTC.

The V and J genes are TRBV28 and TRBJ1-2, with D unclear. Trimming removed 5 bases from V and 4 bases from J, with 11 bases in between. Germline values: CDR1 MDHEN, CDR2 SYDVKM. The CDR3 runs to 13 residues. CDR3: CASSMGQFYGYTF. DNA for the CDR3: TGTGCCAGCAGTATGGGCCAGTTCTATGGCTACACCTTC.

The V call is TRBV5-1, the J call TRBJ2-7; D remains unclear. The V end was cut by 4 bases, the J end by 3 bases, with 14 bases between. This CDR3 comprises 14 residues. The germline gives CDR1 SGHRS, CDR2 YFSETQ. CDR3 loop: CASSPVPEIYEQYF. In nucleotides, the CDR3 is TGCGCCAGCAGCCCGGTGCCGGAAATCTACGAGCAGTACTTC. The complete variable domain, with remaining parts taken from reference TRBV5-1 and TRBJ2-7, reads KAGVTQTPRYLIKTRGQQVTLSCSPISGHRSVSWYQQTPGQGLQFLFEYFSETQRNKGNFPGRFSGRQFSNSRSEMNVSTLELGDSALYLCASSPVPEIYEQYFGPGTRLTVT.

This chain links TRBV6-1 with TRBJ1-1; no reliable D call. CDR1 MNHNS and CDR2 SASEGT come from the germline V gene. The CDR3 extends over 14 amino acids. Trimming left V 8 bases short and J 4 bases short, with 17 bases between. The CDR3 sequence: CASDEGNEVTEAFF. The CDR3 DNA sequence: TGTGCCAGCGACGAAGGGAATGAGGTCACTGAAGCTTTCTTT.

V is TRBV7-9 and J is TRBJ2-1, with D possibly matching TRBD2 (5 bases). The germline V gene has CDR1 SEHNR and CDR2 FQNEAQ (reference sequence). The CDR3 runs to 16 residues. The V gene lost 5 bases and the J gene lost 5 bases, with 19 bases spanning the gap. The CDR3 here is CASSTGMTQWDNEQFF. The DNA for the CDR3 is TGTGCCAGCAGCACGGGGATGACCCAGTGGGACAATGAGCAGTTCTTC.

In this sample, this clone turned up a few times. For the CDR3, the DNA is TGTGCCAGTAGTTGGGACGGGTTCTCCTACGAGCAGTACTTC. It is translated as CASSWDGFSYEQYF. This chain links TRBV19 with TRBJ2-7, with D tentatively TRBD1 or TRBD2 (5 bases each). Germline V lookup: CDR1 LNHDA, CDR2 SQIVND (reference sequence). Trimming stripped 5 bases from V and 0 bases from J, with 11 bases between. There are 14 residues in the CDR3.

The chain employs TRBV19 and TRBJ2-7; maybe TRBD2 (6 bases). V dropped 0 bases and J dropped 4 bases, with 16 bases sitting between them. The CDR3 extends over 16 amino acids. The germline gives CDR1 LNHDA, CDR2 SQIVND (reference sequence). The CDR3 protein is CASSIDLPTEGYEQYF. CDR3 DNA sequence: TGTGCCAGTAGTATAGATCTTCCGACGGAGGGATACGAGCAGTACTTC.

The CDR3 nucleotides read TGTGCCAGCAGTTCCAATACGGACAGTTCAACTAATGAAAAACTGTTTTTT. It yields the protein CASSSNTDSSTNEKLFF. The rearrangement joins TRBV28 to TRBJ1-4; TRBD1 might be the D (6 bases). The CDR3 runs 17 residues. Per the germline V gene, CDR1 is MDHEN and CDR2 is SYDVKM. The V end was cut by 4 bases, the J end by 0 bases, with 15 bases between.

V and J are TRBV7-7 and TRBJ2-7; a possible D gene is TRBD1 (6 bases). V lost 1 base to trimming and J lost 5 bases, with 9 bases between them. The CDR3 consists of 13 residues. Germline CDR1 reads SSHAT; CDR2 reads FNYEAQ (reference sequence). CDR3 region: CASSLGPGDEQYF. CDR3 DNA: TGTGCCAGCAGCTTAGGTCCAGGGGACGAGCAGTACTTC.

The chain is built from TRBV30 and TRBJ1-6; D unclear. Germline lookup yields CDR1 GTSNPN and CDR2 SVGIG (reference sequence). Trimming stripped 2 bases from V and 9 bases from J, with 14 bases between. This CDR3 region has 14 residues. The CDR3 DNA reads as TGTGCCTGGAGTCCGCCCCCGGACCCTTCACCCCTCCACTTT. Its translation is CAWSPPPDPSPLHF.

The chain has TRBV27 and TRBJ2-3; TRBD1 aligns across 7 bases. This CDR3 has 17 amino acids. J lost 1 base, V lost 6 bases, and 13 bases had no gene match. The germline V gene has CDR1 MNHEY and CDR2 SMNVEV (reference sequence). Here the CDR3 DNA reads TGTGCCAGCAGACCCCTACGGGACAGCCGACGCACAGATACGCAGTATTTT. Translation: CASRPLRDSRRTDTQYF.

The chain joins TRBV19 to TRBJ1-5, with a possible D match to TRBD1 (6 bases). V was cut by 4 bases and J by 3 bases, with 13 bases left in between. The CDR3 is 15 residues long. Germline values: CDR1 LNHDA, CDR2 SQIVND (reference sequence). Written as DNA, the CDR3 is TGTGCCAGTAGTAGCAACAGGGTTGACAATCAGCCCCAGCATTTT. Amino acids: CASSSNRVDNQPQHF.